This is a list of T cell receptor beta chains from one sample in a study of cytomegalovirus exposure and HLA in healthy donors. Using immunoSEQ multiplex PCR, the repertoire was profiled, and TCRdb retains in-frame clones only, with some absent. The data show some 130,000 clones, about 88% seen once. Sequencing was carried out using PBMCs. The source of these receptors is a woman under 30 in good health and CMV-seronegative. CDR3s include the opening cysteine and the closing phenylalanine or tryptophan. The D gene is left open where the match is weak. Clone size, where shown, is once, few, many, or a class for clones that have expanded.

v_gene	d_gene	j_gene	abundance	CDR3nt	CDR3aa
TRBV18	TRBD1	TRBJ2-7	.	TGTGCCAGCTCACCGGGGCGGACAGGTACCTACGAGCAGTACTTC	CASSPGRTGTYEQYF
TRBV6-5	.	TRBJ1-2	.	TGTGCCAGCAGTTACTCGGAGGCGCAGATTCCCTATGGCTACACCTTC	CASSYSEAQIPYGYTF
TRBV6-5	TRBD1	TRBJ1-2	.	TGTGCCAGCAGTGCATGGGACAGGGGAGCGGGCTACACCTTC	CASSAWDRGAGYTF
TRBV7-8	.	TRBJ1-1	.	TGTGCCAGCAGCTTAGCGTGGCAGAACACTGAAGCTTTCTTT	CASSLAWQNTEAFF
TRBV18	.	TRBJ1-1	.	TGTGCCAGCTCACCGAGAGGGGGTCGGGGGGTGAACACTGAAGCTTTCTTT	CASSPRGGRGVNTEAFF
TRBV6-1	TRBD2	TRBJ2-7	.	TGTGCCACCTCGGGAGGGCAGTTCCACGAGCAGTACTTC	CATSGGQFHEQYF
TRBV16	.	TRBJ1-5	.	TGTGCCAGCAGCCAATCCAGGTTCGGACTACCCCATCAGCCCCAGCATTTT	CASSQSRFGLPHQPQHF
TRBV5-1	TRBD1	TRBJ1-5	.	TGCGCCAGCAGCCCGGGACAGTTCCACCGGGAGCCCCAGCATTTT	CASSPGQFHREPQHF
TRBV6-5	.	TRBJ1-5	.	TGTGCCAGCAGTACCCGGGATAGCAATCAGCCCCAGCATTTT	CASSTRDSNQPQHF
TRBV5-1	TRBD2	TRBJ2-5	.	TGCGCCAGCAGCTTGGCCCATACGTTCAGCGGGGTTAACCAAGAGACCCAGTACTTC	CASSLAHTFSGVNQETQYF
TRBV2	.	TRBJ2-7	once	TGTGCCAGCAGTGGGACAGACTTCGGCGAGCAGTACTTC	CASSGTDFGEQYF
TRBV27	TRBD1	TRBJ1-2	.	TGTGCCAGCAGTTTCCGGGACAGGGGGCGAGGTGGCTACACCTTC	CASSFRDRGRGGYTF
TRBV5-5	TRBD1	TRBJ1-2	.	TGTGCCAGCGGGTTACAACAGGGGAACTATGGCTACACCTTC	CASGLQQGNYGYTF
TRBV18	.	TRBJ2-2	.	TGTGCCAGCTCACAAAGGGGGACAACCGGGGAGCTGTTTTTT	CASSQRGTTGELFF
TRBV18	.	TRBJ2-5	.	TGTGCCAGCTCACTAAACTCGGCGATCAACGAGGGAGAGACCCAGTACTTC	CASSLNSAINEGETQYF
TRBV5-4	.	TRBJ1-6	.	TGTGCCAGCAGCTGGTACAGCTCAAATTCACCCCTCCACTTT	CASSWYSSNSPLHF
TRBV7-3	.	TRBJ2-3	.	TGTGCCAGCAGCTCGATAGGCAGGGCTACGCAGTATTTT	CASSSIGRATQYF
TRBV2	TRBD1	TRBJ2-7	.	TGTGCCAGCAGTGAGGGCAGGGGGCTTACTTCCTACGAGCAGTACTTC	CASSEGRGLTSYEQYF
TRBV14	.	TRBJ2-7	.	TGTGCCAGCAGTCGCGGACAGCAGTACTACGAGCAGTACTTC	CASSRGQQYYEQYF
TRBV5-1	.	TRBJ2-1	.	TGCGCCAGCAGCCCCATTCATACCGGGTCCACCGGGGAGCAGTTCTTC	CASSPIHTGSTGEQFF
TRBV5-1	.	TRBJ2-2	.	TGCGCCAGCAGCCCAACGGGAGATCCGAACACCGGGGAGCTGTTTTTT	CASSPTGDPNTGELFF
TRBV5-1	.	TRBJ2-1	.	TGCGCCAGCAGTCCCGTTCCAGGGCCTTACAATGAGCAGTTCTTC	CASSPVPGPYNEQFF
TRBV7-9	TRBD2	TRBJ2-3	.	TGTGCCAGCAGCATCCGGACTAGCGGGGGGCTTACAGATACGCAGTATTTT	CASSIRTSGGLTDTQYF
TRBV7-2	TRBD2	TRBJ2-5	.	TGTGCCAGCAGCTTGGGGGGGTTGGGCGAGACCCAGTACTTC	CASSLGGLGETQYF
TRBV5-1	.	TRBJ1-1	.	TGCGCCAGCAGCTCGGGATACAGGGTGAACACTGAAGCTTTCTTT	CASSSGYRVNTEAFF